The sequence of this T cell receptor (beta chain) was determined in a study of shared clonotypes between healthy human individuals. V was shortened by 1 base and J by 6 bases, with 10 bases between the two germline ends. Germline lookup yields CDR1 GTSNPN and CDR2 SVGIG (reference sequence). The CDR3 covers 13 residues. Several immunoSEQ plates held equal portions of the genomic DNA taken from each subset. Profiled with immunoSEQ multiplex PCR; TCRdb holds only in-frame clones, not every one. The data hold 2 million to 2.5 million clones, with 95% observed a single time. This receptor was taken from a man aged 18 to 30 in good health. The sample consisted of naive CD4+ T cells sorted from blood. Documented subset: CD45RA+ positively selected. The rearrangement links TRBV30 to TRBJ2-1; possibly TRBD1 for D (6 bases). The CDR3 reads CAWSGPGANEQFF. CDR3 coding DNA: TGTGCCTGGAGTGGCCCAGGGGCCAATGAGCAGTTCTTC.